This TCR beta chain was recorded in a study of T cell responses to AZD1222 COVID-19 vaccine. Findings and caveats of the study: Spike-specific TCR breadth and depth both grew after two AZD1222 doses. Females made up more of the donors, who were largely white British, and clonal diversity may have come out too low. CD4 TCRs associated with vaccination spanned spike, dominating at 160-218 and 743-854.

The assay was immunoSEQ multiplex PCR, and TCRdb's table has in-frame clones only and misses some. The sample consists of about 170,000 clones, around nine tenths of them appearing once. As for this clone: The antigen is not known.

Germline lookup yields CDR1 SEHNR and CDR2 FQNEAQ (reference sequence). The CDR3 runs 14 residues. V was clipped by 3 bases and J by 8 bases, with 13 bases between them. The source was peripheral blood, collected on day 0 of AZD1222 vaccination. V is TRBV7-9 and J is TRBJ1-4; D is possibly TRBD1 (5 bases). This TCR came from an adult in good health. CDR3 protein: CASSFLEGPEKLFF. CDR3 DNA: TGTGCCAGCAGCTTTTTAGAGGGGCCAGAAAAACTGTTTTTT.